These 32 T cell receptor beta chains originate from one sample sequenced in a study of cytomegalovirus exposure and HLA in healthy donors. The study ran its PCR with 60 Vbeta and 13 Jbeta primers. Data came from immunoSEQ multiplex PCR; TCRdb stores just in-frame clones and leaves some out. The table lists under 60,000 clones. Input material: PBMCs. The receptors come from a woman in her 30s in good health and CMV-seropositive.

V and J are TRBV5-6 and TRBJ2-7, with D perhaps matching TRBD1 (6 bases). Per germline, CDR1 SGHDT and CDR2 YYEEEE. The V gene lost 4 bases and the J gene lost 5 bases, with 19 bases spanning the gap. The CDR3 is made up of 15 amino acids. CDR3 bases: TGTGCCAGCAGCACGAACTGGGGGCCGTGGAACGAGCAGTACTTC. Its protein product is CASSTNWGPWNEQYF.

This chain connects TRBV5-1 to TRBJ2-1, with no clear D. CDR1 is SGHRS, CDR2 YFSETQ, per germline. V dropped 5 bases and J dropped 5 bases, with 17 bases sitting between them. The CDR3 contains 15 residues. The CDR3 DNA sequence: TGCGCCAGCAGTCCCGGGTCCACCCGGGACAATGAGCAGTTCTTC. It encodes CASSPGSTRDNEQFF.

The CDR3 here is CASSYSEGSGTEAFF. The CDR3 DNA is TGTGCCAGCAGTTACTCGGAGGGGTCGGGCACTGAAGCTTTCTTT. V and J are TRBV6-5 and TRBJ1-1; D might be TRBD1 (5 bases). The CDR3 totals 15 residues. Germline loops: CDR1 MNHEY, CDR2 SVGAGI. Trimming took off 0 bases at V and 4 bases at J, with 12 bases between the two ends.

This chain joins TRBV5-4 and TRBJ1-4; the match to TRBD1 covers 7 bases. The CDR3 sequence is 14 residues long. J was trimmed by 7 bases and V by 2 bases; bases with no gene match: 5. The V gene's germline CDR1 is SGHNT and CDR2 YYREEE (reference sequence). DNA of the CDR3: TGTGCCAGCAGCTTCAAGGGGGCAGGTGAAAAACTGTTTTTT. Its translation: CASSFKGAGEKLFF.

The chain's CDR3 is CASSSRDFDNEQFF. The CDR3, as DNA: TGTGCCAGCAGCAGCCGGGACTTTGACAATGAGCAGTTCTTC. The chain employs TRBV9 and TRBJ2-1; TRBD2 might be the D (6 bases). This CDR3 is built from 14 residues. Trimming took 4 bases from V and 5 from J, leaving 13 bases between them. Germline CDR1 and CDR2: SGDLS and YYNGEE.

The CDR3 nucleotides are TGTGCCAGCAGCGAAACGGGGGAGCTCACCGAGCAGTACTTC. Translation: CASSETGELTEQYF. The J gene is TRBJ2-7, the V gene TRBV9; D possibly corresponds to TRBD2 (6 bases). The CDR3 consists of 14 residues. Trimming pared 3 bases from V and 6 bases from J, leaving 16 bases between. Germline assignment: CDR1 SGDLS and CDR2 YYNGEE.

This clone is called medium-sized based on its frequency. The chain joins TRBV2 to TRBJ1-5; possible D gene TRBD1, 6 bases. The CDR3 has 15 amino acids. CDR1 and CDR2 from the germline V gene are SNHLY and FYNNEI. Trimming cost V 6 bases and J 3 bases, with 15 bases left between them. This CDR3 is CASSRNTGFNQPQHF. The CDR3 DNA sequence: TGTGCCAGCAGCCGAAATACAGGGTTCAATCAGCCCCAGCATTTT.

The chain recombines TRBV5-1 with TRBJ2-7; no firm D call. Looked up from germline, CDR1 is SGHRS and CDR2 is YFSETQ. This CDR3 has 13 residues. Trimming left V 4 bases short and J 0 bases short, with 8 bases between. CDR3 protein: CASSMSLSYEQYF. CDR3 bases: TGCGCCAGCAGCATGTCCCTCTCCTACGAGCAGTACTTC. The full variable domain, in which reference TRBV5-1 and TRBJ2-7 provide the parts outside the CDR3, is KAGVTQTPRYLIKTRGQQVTLSCSPISGHRSVSWYQQTPGQGLQFLFEYFSETQRNKGNFPGRFSGRQFSNSRSEMNVSTLELGDSALYLCASSMSLSYEQYFGPGTRLTVT.

The J gene is TRBJ2-7, the V gene TRBV6-5; D perhaps matches TRBD2 (5 bases). From germline, CDR1 is MNHEY and CDR2 SVGAGI. Trimming took 6 bases from V and 3 from J, leaving 6 bases between them. The CDR3 spans 11 residues. CDR3 nucleotide sequence: TGTGCCAGCAGAAGCGGCTACGAGCAGTACTTC. Amino acid sequence: CASRSGYEQYF.

The chain employs TRBV9 and TRBJ2-1, with 7 bases fitting TRBD1. The V and J ends lost 0 bases and 8 bases, in that order; junction bases with no gene match: 8. The V gene's germline CDR1 is SGDLS and CDR2 YYNGEE. The CDR3 contains 15 residues. The CDR3 reads CASSVAADRAHEQFF. As DNA, the CDR3 is TGTGCCAGCAGCGTAGCCGCCGACAGGGCCCATGAGCAGTTCTTC.

This chain connects TRBV27 to TRBJ2-5; 12 bases align to TRBD2. CDR3 length: 15 amino acids. J was trimmed by 5 bases and V by 5 bases; bases with no gene match: 6. Looked up from germline, CDR1 is MNHEY and CDR2 is SMNVEV (reference sequence). The CDR3 region is CASSPLAGGMETQYF. The CDR3 bases are TGTGCCAGCAGTCCGCTAGCGGGGGGGATGGAGACCCAGTACTTC.

V is TRBV28 and J is TRBJ1-1, with a weak D call TRBD1 (5 bases). Germline CDR1 and CDR2: MDHEN and SYDVKM. The CDR3 has 13 amino acids. The ends were cut back, 7 bases at V and 6 bases at J, with 15 bases in the middle. DNA for the CDR3: TGTGCCAGCATGAGACAGCCCCTACCTGAAGCTTTCTTT. As protein: CASMRQPLPEAFF.

The rearrangement uses TRBV19 and TRBJ1-1; 9 nucleotides agree with TRBD1. Per germline, CDR1 LNHDA and CDR2 SQIVND (reference sequence). The CDR3 length is 14 residues. J lost 5 bases, V lost 5 bases, and 6 bases had no gene match. CDR3 region: CASSFNRGQTEAFF. Here the CDR3 DNA reads TGTGCCAGTAGTTTTAACAGGGGGCAAACTGAAGCTTTCTTT.

The rearrangement uses TRBV7-6 and TRBJ2-2; 7 bases fit TRBD1. Per germline, CDR1 SGHVS and CDR2 FNYEAQ. The CDR3 has 17 amino acids. The V and J ends lost 6 bases and 3 bases, in that order; junction bases with no gene match: 13. CDR3 in amino acids: CASRYRRQGRDTGELFF. The CDR3 nucleotides read TGTGCCAGCAGATATAGAAGACAGGGTCGGGACACCGGGGAGCTGTTTTTT.

With regard to this clone: The junction does not match germline at one end; this may be a read error. This sequence joins TRBV7-9 and TRBJ2-3; 7 positions match TRBD1. This CDR3 has 14 residues. Germline V gene sequence: CDR1 SEHNR, CDR2 FQNEAQ (reference sequence). The chain's CDR3 is CASTGDSSTDKQYF. The CDR3 DNA reads as TGTGCCAGCACCGGGGACAGCAGCACAGATAAGCAGTATTTT. Full variable domain (remainder filled in from reference TRBV7-9 and TRBJ2-3): DTGVSQNPRHKITKRGQNVTFRCDPISEHNRLYWYRQTLGQGPEFLTYFQNEAQLEKSRLLSDRFSAERPKGSFSTLEIQRTEQGDSAMYLCASTGDSSTDKQYFGPGTRLTVL.

CDR3 nucleotide sequence: TGCGCCAGCAGCTTGGATCGATTAGCGGGCGGTACCTACGAGCAGTACTTC. It is translated as CASSLDRLAGGTYEQYF. V usage is TRBV5-1 and J usage is TRBJ2-7, with TRBD2 matching 7 bases. V shed 0 bases and J 2 bases; nucleotides not matched to a gene: 11. Germline loops: CDR1 SGHRS, CDR2 YFSETQ. The CDR3 loop spans 17 amino acids.

The chain recombines TRBV13 with TRBJ2-7; TRBD1 is a possible D gene (6 bases). V lost 2 bases to trimming and J lost 3 bases, with 14 bases between them. CDR3 size: 15 residues. Germline V gene lookup returns CDR1 PRHDT and CDR2 FYEKMQ (reference sequence). The CDR3 DNA reads TGTGCCAGCAGCTTAATGAAGACAGGCTTCTACGAGCAGTACTTC. As protein: CASSLMKTGFYEQYF.

Turning to this clone: In the same sample, other DNA sequences code for this CDR3. The J gene is TRBJ1-1, the V gene TRBV5-1; no firm D call. Trimming cost V 0 bases and J 0 bases, with 3 bases left between them. Germline CDR1 and CDR2: SGHRS and YFSETQ. The CDR3 has 13 amino acids. Here the CDR3 reads CASSLALNTEAFF. The CDR3 DNA follows: TGCGCCAGCAGCTTGGCCTTGAACACTGAAGCTTTCTTT. The full variable domain, with the rest looked up from reference TRBV5-1 and TRBJ1-1, is KAGVTQTPRYLIKTRGQQVTLSCSPISGHRSVSWYQQTPGQGLQFLFEYFSETQRNKGNFPGRFSGRQFSNSRSEMNVSTLELGDSALYLCASSLALNTEAFFGQGTRLTVV.

J is TRBJ2-5 and V is TRBV7-9; a weak D match, TRBD1 (7 bases). The germline gives CDR1 SEHNR, CDR2 FQNEAQ (reference sequence). V lost 5 bases, J lost 1 base, and 14 bases lay in between. The CDR3 runs 15 residues. The CDR3 DNA sequence: TGTGCCAGCAGCCTCAGGAGGGGGCCCCAAGAGACCCAGTACTTC. Amino acids: CASSLRRGPQETQYF.

The gene calls are TRBV19 and TRBJ1-5, with a possible D match to TRBD1 (6 bases). From germline, CDR1 is LNHDA and CDR2 SQIVND (reference sequence). The CDR3 runs to 14 residues. V was cut by 7 bases and J by 7 bases, with 17 bases left in between. The CDR3 sequence is CASKLQGLDQPQHF. The CDR3 DNA follows: TGTGCCAGTAAACTACAGGGCCTGGACCAGCCCCAGCATTTT. The entire variable domain, with the rest obtained from reference TRBV19 and TRBJ1-5, is as follows: DGGITQSPKYLFRKEGQNVTLSCEQNLNHDAMYWYRQDPGQGLRLIYYSQIVNDFQKGDIAEGYSVSREKKESFPLTVTSAQKNPTAFYLCASKLQGLDQPQHFGDGTRLSIL.

CDR3 coding DNA: TGTGCCAGCAGCGTGGGACCAGGCCGCAATCAGCCCCAGCATTTT. It encodes CASSVGPGRNQPQHF. The chain employs TRBV5-6 and TRBJ1-5; tentatively, D is TRBD1 (5 bases). The CDR3 contains 15 residues. Trimming shortened V by 4 bases and J by 2 bases, and 13 bases separated the two germline ends. CDR1 and CDR2 from the germline V gene are SGHDT and YYEEEE.

This chain connects TRBV18 to TRBJ2-7; TRBD1 might be the D (5 bases). V was trimmed by 2 bases and J by 4 bases, leaving 15 bases between them. The V gene's germline CDR1 is KGHSH and CDR2 LQKENI. The CDR3 has 15 amino acids. CDR3 nucleotides: TGTGCCAGCTCACCAAGGGGCAGGGAAGGGTACGAGCAGTACTTC. It specifies CASSPRGREGYEQYF.

The chain employs TRBV18 and TRBJ1-2, with D possibly being TRBD1 (5 bases). From germline, CDR1 is KGHSH and CDR2 LQKENI. The V end was cut by 3 bases, the J end by 4 bases, with 9 bases between. This CDR3 contains 13 residues. CDR3 region: CASSPGLGYGYTF. The CDR3 nucleotides are TGTGCCAGCTCACCGGGGCTAGGCTATGGCTACACCTTC. Complete variable domain (other parts from reference TRBV18 and TRBJ1-2): NAGVMQNPRHLVRRRGQEARLRCSPMKGHSHVYWYRQLPEEGLKFMVYLQKENIIDESGMPKERFSAEFPKEGPSILRIQQVVRGDSAAYFCASSPGLGYGYTFGSGTRLTVV.

The rearrangement uses TRBV18 and TRBJ1-4, with 9 bases matching TRBD1. This CDR3 region has 15 residues. With 3 bases clipped from V and 8 bases from J, the junction kept 7 bases outside the gene matches. Germline V CDR1 and CDR2: KGHSH, LQKENI. The CDR3 DNA follows: TGTGCCAGCTCACCCTCGGGACAGGGTAGAGAAAAACTGTTTTTT. Its translation is CASSPSGQGREKLFF.

The genes are TRBV10-1 and TRBJ2-4; 8 bases line up with TRBD1. Looked up from germline, CDR1 is WNHNN and CDR2 is SYGVQD (reference sequence). J gave up 3 bases and V 0 bases, and 7 bases lay outside the gene matches. CDR3 length: 17 amino acids. CDR3 bases: TGCGCCAGCAGTGAGTCGTGGACAGGGAAGGGCAAAAACATTCAGTACTTC. It encodes CASSESWTGKGKNIQYF.

This rearrangement joins TRBV4-2 to TRBJ2-1; TRBD2 is a possible D gene (5 bases). Looked up from germline, CDR1 is LGHNA and CDR2 is YNFKEQ. This CDR3 has 13 amino acids. Between the trimmed V and J ends, which lost 0 bases and 9 bases, there was a span of 9 bases. This CDR3 reads CASSQDGLREQFF. The CDR3, as DNA: TGTGCCAGCAGCCAAGATGGACTCCGTGAGCAGTTCTTC.

This chain uses TRBV2 with TRBJ1-5; D ambiguous. The length of the CDR3 is 12 residues. Germline CDR1 SNHLY, CDR2 FYNNEI. Trimming took off 7 bases at V and 7 bases at J, with 11 bases between the two ends. The CDR3 reads CASNGELQPQHF. The CDR3 DNA reads as TGTGCCAGCAACGGGGAACTCCAGCCCCAGCATTTT.

V usage is TRBV6-5 and J usage is TRBJ1-2, with D possibly being TRBD1 (5 bases). V was shortened by 5 bases and J by 4 bases, with 11 bases between the two germline ends. CDR1 and CDR2 (germline): MNHEY, SVGAGI. This CDR3 contains 13 residues. The CDR3 region is CASSDGGTYGYTF. The CDR3 nucleotides read TGTGCCAGCAGTGATGGAGGGACCTATGGCTACACCTTC.

The chain uses TRBV27 and TRBJ2-6; TRBD1 agrees at 9 bases. The germline gives CDR1 MNHEY, CDR2 SMNVEV (reference sequence). The V segment lost 0 bases and the J segment 1 base; nucleotides outside the gene matches: 16. This CDR3 has 22 residues. Here the CDR3 reads CASSLSGDRAIRLRSGANVLTF. CDR3 coding DNA: TGTGCCAGCAGTTTATCGGGGGACAGGGCTATCCGGCTACGTTCTGGGGCCAACGTCCTGACTTTC.

The V gene is TRBV6-1, the J gene TRBJ2-3; 9 positions match TRBD1. Losses at the gene ends were 6 bases for V and 4 bases for J; bases not matched to a gene: 5. The CDR3 runs to 14 residues. The germline V gene encodes CDR1 MNHNS and CDR2 SASEGT. CDR3 in amino acids: CASRRTGEADTQYF. CDR3 in DNA: TGTGCCAGCAGAAGGACAGGGGAGGCAGATACGCAGTATTTT.

The V and J genes are TRBV5-1 and TRBJ2-1, with D possibly being TRBD2 (5 bases). Germline CDR1 is SGHRS and CDR2 is YFSETQ. The V gene lost 5 bases and the J gene lost 5 bases, with 8 bases spanning the gap. This CDR3 is 12 amino acids long. As DNA, the CDR3 is TGCGCCAGCAGAGGAGGTGACAATGAGCAGTTCTTC. It specifies CASRGGDNEQFF. Drawing the rest from reference TRBV5-1 and TRBJ2-1, the complete variable domain is KAGVTQTPRYLIKTRGQQVTLSCSPISGHRSVSWYQQTPGQGLQFLFEYFSETQRNKGNFPGRFSGRQFSNSRSEMNVSTLELGDSALYLCASRGGDNEQFFGPGTRLTVL.

The CDR3 region has the DNA TGTGCCTGGAGACAAACAGGGGGGGGTTACGAGCAGTACTTC. Amino acid sequence: CAWRQTGGGYEQYF. This sequence joins TRBV30 and TRBJ2-7, with TRBD1 as a possible D gene (8 bases). Per germline, CDR1 GTSNPN and CDR2 SVGIG (reference sequence). Trimming left V 3 bases short and J 4 bases short, with 16 bases between. CDR3 size: 14 residues.